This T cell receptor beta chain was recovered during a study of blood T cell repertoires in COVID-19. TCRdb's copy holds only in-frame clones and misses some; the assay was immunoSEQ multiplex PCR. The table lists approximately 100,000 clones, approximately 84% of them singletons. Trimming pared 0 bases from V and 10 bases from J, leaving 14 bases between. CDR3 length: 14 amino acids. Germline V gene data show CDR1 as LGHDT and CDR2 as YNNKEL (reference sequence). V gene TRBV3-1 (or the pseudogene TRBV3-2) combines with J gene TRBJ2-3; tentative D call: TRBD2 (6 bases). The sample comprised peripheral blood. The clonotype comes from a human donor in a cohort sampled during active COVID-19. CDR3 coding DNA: TGTGCCAGCAGCCAAGATCTGACTAGTGGGGCGCAGTATTTT. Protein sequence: CASSQDLTSGAQYF.